The clone carrying this T cell receptor (beta chain) showed up just once. The CDR3 is 14 amino acids. The V gene's germline CDR1 is KGHSH and CDR2 LQKENI. V trimming: 2 bases; J trimming: 5 bases; junction bases outside the gene matches: 5. This specimen comes from a study of cytomegalovirus exposure and HLA in healthy donors. Study in general: Some 80 million unique TCR sequences came from HLA-typed donors in an early release.

The PCR had 60 Vbeta and 13 Jbeta primers. The assay was immunoSEQ multiplex PCR, and TCRdb's table has in-frame clones only and misses some. The data contain about 190,000 clones, more than 65% of them seen just once; the ten biggest clones take up 2.5% to 3.5%. The sample taken for sequencing was PBMCs. The genes are TRBV18 and TRBJ2-5, with TRBD1 matching over 7 bases. The receptor was derived from a woman in her twenties or thirties in good health and CMV-seropositive. CDR3 loop: CASSPEQGKETQYF. In DNA, the CDR3 is TGTGCCAGCTCACCAGAACAGGGGAAGGAGACCCAGTACTTC. Using reference TRBV18 and TRBJ2-5 for the parts outside the CDR3, the full variable domain is NAGVMQNPRHLVRRRGQEARLRCSPMKGHSHVYWYRQLPEEGLKFMVYLQKENIIDESGMPKERFSAEFPKEGPSILRIQQVVRGDSAAYFCASSPEQGKETQYFGPGTRLLVL.